One and the same sample provided the 8 T cell receptor beta chains below, sequenced in a study of cytomegalovirus exposure and HLA in healthy donors. PCR primers comprised 60 Vbeta and 13 Jbeta primers. Here immunoSEQ multiplex PCR was the method, and the copy in TCRdb shows in-frame clones only, minus some. The data contain under 150,000 clones, around 78% of them singletons. The sequencing sample was made of PBMCs. The receptors were sampled from a middle-aged man in good health and CMV-seropositive.

The genes are TRBV19 and TRBJ1-4; 7 positions match TRBD1. V lost 0 bases and J lost 4; bases outside the gene matches: 11. CDR1 and CDR2 (germline): LNHDA, SQIVND (reference sequence). The CDR3 has 18 amino acids. Written as DNA, the CDR3 is TGTGCCAGTAGTATAGACCGTACAGGGGCGCGCGGTAATGAAAAACTGTTTTTT. Its protein product is CASSIDRTGARGNEKLFF. The variable domain in full, completed from reference TRBV19 and TRBJ1-4, reads DGGITQSPKYLFRKEGQNVTLSCEQNLNHDAMYWYRQDPGQGLRLIYYSQIVNDFQKGDIAEGYSVSREKKESFPLTVTSAQKNPTAFYLCASSIDRTGARGNEKLFFGSGTQLSVL.

The V call is TRBV25-1, the J call TRBJ1-2, with 7 bases fitting TRBD1. This CDR3 is built from 14 residues. The germline V gene encodes CDR1 MGHDK and CDR2 SYGVNS. V lost 4 bases to trimming and J lost 2 bases; unmatched junction nucleotides: 4. The CDR3 loop reads CASSGKGANYGYTF. In DNA, the CDR3 is TGTGCCAGCAGTGGTAAGGGGGCCAACTATGGCTACACCTTC.

The CDR3 loop reads CASRGQPILNTEAFF. CDR3 bases: TGTGCCAGCAGGGGACAGCCAATATTGAACACTGAAGCTTTCTTT. The genes are TRBV2 and TRBJ1-1, with 7 positions matching TRBD1. This CDR3 is 15 amino acids long. From germline, CDR1 is SNHLY and CDR2 FYNNEI. Germline trimming cut 6 bases from V and 0 bases from J; bases unmatched to any gene: 7.

This clone showed up just a few times. The rearrangement joins TRBV7-2 to TRBJ1-5; D is unresolved. This CDR3 comprises 15 residues. Deletions cut 3 bases from V and 1 base from J, with 10 bases between. Germline-derived CDR1 and CDR2 are SGHTA and FQGNSA. The CDR3 here is CASSFVGASNQPQHF. The CDR3 DNA reads TGTGCCAGCAGCTTTGTGGGAGCAAGCAATCAGCCCCAGCATTTT.

This clone was picked up a small number of times. The chain carries TRBV27 and TRBJ1-3; 9 bases line up with TRBD1. Germline V gene sequence: CDR1 MNHEY, CDR2 SMNVEV (reference sequence). Trimming removed 5 bases from V and 2 bases from J; junction bases left unmatched: 4. The CDR3 has 15 residues. CDR3 residues: CASSRTGVAGNTIYF. In nucleotides, the CDR3 is TGTGCCAGCAGTCGGACAGGGGTGGCTGGAAACACCATATATTTT.

The chain joins TRBV19 to TRBJ2-3; tentative D call: TRBD1 (5 bases). Trimming removed 1 base from V and 2 bases from J, with 10 bases in between. CDR3 length equals 15 residues. Per the germline V gene, CDR1 is LNHDA and CDR2 is SQIVND (reference sequence). CDR3 DNA: TGTGCCAGTAGTATAGGGCAGGGCGTCACAGATACGCAGTATTTT. Protein sequence: CASSIGQGVTDTQYF.

The chain is built from TRBV5-1 and TRBJ2-3, with 15 bases lining up with TRBD2. CDR3 length: 19 amino acids. The V gene end was trimmed by 4 bases and the J gene end by 2 bases; junction bases not matched to a gene: 11. Looked up from germline, CDR1 is SGHRS and CDR2 is YFSETQ. CDR3 sequence: CASSPGLAGGPLTTDTQYF. In DNA, the CDR3 is TGCGCCAGCAGCCCCGGACTAGCGGGAGGGCCCCTAACCACAGATACGCAGTATTTT.

The chain joins TRBV4-3 to TRBJ1-1, with D unresolved. The CDR3 extends over 15 amino acids. V gave up 3 bases and J gave up 5 bases, with 16 bases separating them. Germline V lookup: CDR1 LGHNA, CDR2 YSLEER. The CDR3 sequence: CASSQRLVRGTEAFF. CDR3 sequence (DNA): TGCGCCAGCAGCCAGAGATTAGTGCGAGGTACTGAAGCTTTCTTT.